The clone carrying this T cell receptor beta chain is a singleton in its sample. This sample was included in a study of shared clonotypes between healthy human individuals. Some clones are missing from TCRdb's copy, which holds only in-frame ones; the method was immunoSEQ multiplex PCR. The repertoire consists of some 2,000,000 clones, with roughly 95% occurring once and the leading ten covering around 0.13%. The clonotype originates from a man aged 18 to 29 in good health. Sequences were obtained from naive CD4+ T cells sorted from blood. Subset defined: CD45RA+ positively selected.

This CDR3 reads CAWSVNRGYQPQHF. CDR3 sequence (DNA): TGTGCCTGGAGTGTCAACAGGGGCTACCAGCCCCAGCATTTT. The chain uses TRBV30 and TRBJ1-5, with 7 bases lining up with TRBD1. The CDR3 spans 14 residues. Germline-derived CDR1 and CDR2 are GTSNPN and SVGIG (reference sequence). The trim removed 0 bases at V and 7 bases at J, leaving 6 bases unmatched.